These T cell receptor beta chains were read from a single sample in a study of neoadjuvant anti-PD-1 for oral cavity cancer. The method was immunoSEQ multiplex PCR; TCRdb's version includes in-frame clones alone and lacks a portion of them. The table records more than 13,000 clones, 75% of them present only once. Here the sequenced sample was PBMCs, taken after nivolumab (anti-PD-1) treatment. These TCRs come from a person between 40 and 85 years old with oral cavity squamous cell carcinoma. The CDR3 runs from the conserved cysteine through the conserved F or W. A D gene is named only where the DNA matches it firmly. Size tells how often a clone was seen (once, few, many) or the class of an expanded clone, and some rows leave it out.

cdr3_aa cdr3_nt d_call j_call v_call clone_size
CASSLAGTGETQYF TGTGCCAGCAGCTTAGCGGGGACCGGGGAGACCCAGTACTTC TRBD2 TRBJ2-5 TRBV5-4 .
CASSQIPGLAGGPFYEQYF TGTGCCAGCAGCCAGATACCGGGACTAGCGGGAGGGCCCTTCTACGAGCAGTACTTC TRBD2 TRBJ2-7 TRBV5-5 once
CAISDGLAGDQDTQYF TGTGCCATCAGTGACGGACTAGCGGGAGATCAAGATACGCAGTATTTT TRBD2 TRBJ2-3 TRBV10-3 .
CASSQDLAANTEAFF TGCGCCAGCAGCCAAGATTTGGCAGCGAACACTGAAGCTTTCTTT . TRBJ1-1 TRBV4-1 few
CAISESRDMNTEAFF TGTGCCATCAGTGAGTCCAGGGACATGAACACTGAAGCTTTCTTT . TRBJ1-1 TRBV10-3 .
CASSEISIGVQETQYF TGTGCCAGCAGTGAGATTTCTATAGGGGTACAAGAGACCCAGTACTTC . TRBJ2-5 TRBV2 .
CASSRAVWTSEYNEQFF TGTGCCAGCAGCCGTGCTGTTTGGACTAGCGAGTACAATGAGCAGTTCTTC TRBD2 TRBJ2-1 TRBV5-4 once
CASSLGAGDYNEQFF TGTGCCAGCAGCTTAGGAGCGGGAGACTACAATGAGCAGTTCTTC TRBD2 TRBJ2-1 TRBV7-9 .
CASSSSGRARNEQFF TGTGCCAGCAGTTCTAGCGGGAGGGCACGAAATGAGCAGTTCTTC TRBD2 TRBJ2-1 TRBV7-9 .
CAWTQYRVRTEAFF TGTGCCTGGACCCAATACAGGGTCAGAACTGAAGCTTTCTTT . TRBJ1-1 TRBV30 .
CASSQEESRYTEAFF TGCGCCAGCAGCCAAGAAGAATCTAGGTACACTGAAGCTTTCTTT . TRBJ1-1 TRBV4-1 .
CASSQENYGYTF TGCGCCAGCAGCCAGGAGAACTATGGCTACACCTTC . TRBJ1-2 TRBV4-1 .
CASSRDRVLSTAEAFF TGTGCCAGCAGCCGCGACAGGGTTCTATCAACCGCTGAAGCTTTCTTT TRBD1 TRBJ1-1 TRBV5-4 few
CASSATGGLQPQHF TGTGCCAGCAGCGCGACAGGGGGACTTCAGCCCCAGCATTTT TRBD1 TRBJ1-5 TRBV9 .
CAWSALTTYQETQYF TGTGCCTGGAGCGCACTGACTACCTACCAAGAGACCCAGTACTTC . TRBJ2-5 TRBV30 .
CASSQIVSGTGLPYEQYF TGTGCCAGCAGCCAAATAGTCTCCGGGACAGGGTTACCTTACGAGCAGTACTTC TRBD1 TRBJ2-7 TRBV7-9 .
CASSPRGALYGYTF TGTGCCAGCAGTCCCCGTGGGGCCCTCTATGGCTACACCTTC . TRBJ1-2 TRBV27 .
CAIRLRTGAGYTF TGTGCCATCAGACTAAGGACAGGGGCGGGCTACACCTTC TRBD1 TRBJ1-2 TRBV10-3 .
CASFGQAYQPQHF TGTGCCAGCTTTGGTCAGGCATATCAGCCCCAGCATTTT . TRBJ1-5 TRBV6-1 .
CASRETPGKKGYTF TGTGCCAGCAGGGAAACCCCCGGGAAGAAAGGCTACACCTTC . TRBJ1-2 TRBV21-1 .
CASSRGALTDTQYF TGTGCCAGCAGTCGGGGGGCCCTCACAGATACGCAGTATTTT . TRBJ2-3 TRBV6-1 .
CASSEDAWGTQYF TGTGCCAGCAGTGAAGATGCGTGGGGGACCCAGTACTTC . TRBJ2-5 TRBV2 few
CAWSRAAGVSPLHF TGTGCCTGGAGTAGGGCAGCTGGAGTTTCACCCCTCCACTTT . TRBJ1-6 TRBV30 .
CASSERETGELFF TGTGCCAGCAGTGAAAGGGAAACCGGGGAGCTGTTTTTT . TRBJ2-2 TRBV6-4 .
CASSYSISGSEKLFF TGTGCCAGCAGTTACTCGATTTCGGGTTCCGAAAAACTGTTTTTT . TRBJ1-4 TRBV6-5 .
CSVVPALTIEAFF TGCAGCGTTGTTCCGGCGCTAACCATTGAAGCTTTCTTT . TRBJ1-1 TRBV29-1 .
CAWSGKTGVHSPLHF TGTGCCTGGAGTGGAAAGACAGGGGTTCATTCACCCCTCCACTTT TRBD1 TRBJ1-6 TRBV30 .
CATPGRPNEKLFF TGCGCCACACCGGGACGGCCCAATGAAAAACTGTTTTTT . TRBJ1-4 TRBV10-1 .
CASSLYFGGPSTDTQYF TGTGCCAGCAGCTTATATTTCGGAGGGCCTAGCACAGATACGCAGTATTTT . TRBJ2-3 TRBV7-3 few
CASSPPLSGGNQETQYF TGTGCCAGCTCACCACCCTTATCGGGGGGCAACCAAGAGACCCAGTACTTC . TRBJ2-5 TRBV18 .
CASSNRRNTEAFF TGTGCCAGCAGTAACAGGAGGAACACTGAAGCTTTCTTT . TRBJ1-1 TRBV7-8 .
CASSEYGTARKDTQYF TGTGCCAGCAGTGAATATGGCACAGCCCGCAAGGATACGCAGTATTTT . TRBJ2-3 TRBV25-1 .
CASRTAYSGANVLTF TGCGCCAGTCGGACAGCCTACTCTGGGGCCAACGTCCTGACTTTC . TRBJ2-6 TRBV5-1 .
CAISRTGDYEQYF TGTGCCATCAGTAGGACAGGGGACTACGAGCAGTACTTC TRBD1 TRBJ2-7 TRBV10-3 few
CASSLDPYNEQFF TGCGCCAGCAGCTTGGACCCCTACAATGAGCAGTTCTTC . TRBJ2-1 TRBV5-1 .
CASSETGTSGYEQYF TGCGCCAGCAGCGAAACAGGGACTAGCGGCTACGAGCAGTACTTC TRBD2 TRBJ2-7 TRBV5-1 .
CASSLLGDQPQHF TGTGCCAGCAGCTTATTAGGGGATCAGCCCCAGCATTTT . TRBJ1-5 TRBV7-3 .
CASSKEGYTGELFF TGTGCCAGCAGTAAGGAGGGGTACACCGGGGAGCTGTTTTTT . TRBJ2-2 TRBV2 few
CASSLGLAGLLEQYF TGCGCCAGCAGCTTGGGTTTGGCGGGGTTACTCGAGCAGTACTTC . TRBJ2-7 TRBV5-1 .
CASRNNRGSYNEQFF TGCGCCAGCAGGAACAACAGGGGGTCCTACAATGAGCAGTTCTTC TRBD1 TRBJ2-1 TRBV10-2 .
CASSPSSAANTGELFF TGTGCCAGCAGCCCCTCTAGCGCCGCGAACACCGGGGAGCTGTTTTTT . TRBJ2-2 TRBV7-9 .
CASSESGPKLYNEQFF TGCGCCAGCAGTGAGTCGGGTCCAAAACTCTACAATGAGCAGTTCTTC . TRBJ2-1 TRBV10-2 .
CASTQEAGSYGYTF TGTGCCAGCACCCAAGAAGCAGGGTCCTATGGCTACACCTTC . TRBJ1-2 TRBV6-4 .
CASSPQGLAGQETQYF TGTGCCAGCAGCCCTCAGGGACTAGCGGGACAAGAGACCCAGTACTTC TRBD2 TRBJ2-5 TRBV7-2 .
CASSLVWGRGGNEQFF TGTGCCAGCAGCTTAGTTTGGGGTCGCGGGGGCAATGAGCAGTTCTTC TRBD2 TRBJ2-1 TRBV7-9 .
CASSVSLGSTGELFF TGTGCCAGCAGTGTGTCCCTAGGGAGCACCGGGGAGCTGTTTTTT . TRBJ2-2 TRBV2 .
CASSLDGGPHNEQFF TGTGCCAGCAGCTTAGACGGGGGGCCCCACAATGAGCAGTTCTTC . TRBJ2-1 TRBV7-3 .
CASSPLQETQYF TGTGCCAGCAGTCCTCTCCAAGAGACCCAGTACTTC . TRBJ2-5 TRBV28 .